Each of the 21 T cell receptor beta chains below was sequenced from the same sample in a study of shared clonotypes between healthy human individuals. Assay: immunoSEQ multiplex PCR; the TCRdb copy retains only in-frame clones and omits some. The profile shows roughly 680,000 clones, just under 75% of them singletons. Sequenced: memory CD4+ T cells sorted from blood. Subset noted: CD45RA-negative fraction. These receptors were taken from a woman aged 25 to 45 in good health.

The chain employs TRBV19 and TRBJ1-2; D is uncertain. Germline CDR1 LNHDA, CDR2 SQIVND (reference sequence). V shed 5 bases and J shed 7 bases, with 20 bases lying between them. The length of the CDR3 is 15 residues. This CDR3 is CASSSWASKSGGYTF. DNA for the CDR3: TGTGCCAGTAGTTCCTGGGCCTCGAAAAGCGGTGGCTACACCTTC.

The V call is TRBV2, the J call TRBJ2-5, with 9 bases identical to TRBD1. Looked up from germline, CDR1 is SNHLY and CDR2 is FYNNEI. J was trimmed by 5 bases and V by 8 bases; bases with no gene match: 6. The CDR3 contains 13 residues. CDR3: CASAGQGWETQYF. The CDR3 DNA follows: TGTGCCAGCGCCGGACAGGGGTGGGAGACCCAGTACTTC.

The chain joins TRBV2 to TRBJ2-7, with 10 bases lining up with TRBD2. Germline CDR1 and CDR2: SNHLY and FYNNEI. The CDR3 is 16 residues long. Germline trimming cut 7 bases from V and 4 bases from J; bases unmatched to any gene: 13. CDR3 sequence: CASTKGGLAGVYEQYF. CDR3 DNA: TGTGCCAGCACCAAGGGAGGGCTAGCGGGAGTATACGAGCAGTACTTC.

This clone has only a few counts. The V gene is TRBV5-4, the J gene TRBJ1-2; D might be TRBD1 (5 bases). Trimming stripped 4 bases from V and 0 bases from J, with 13 bases between. This CDR3 has 15 residues. CDR1 is SGHNT, CDR2 YYREEE, per germline (reference sequence). The CDR3 DNA follows: TGTGCCAGCAGCCCTGGGGCGGTAGCTAACTATGGCTACACCTTC. The encoded protein is CASSPGAVANYGYTF.

V gene TRBV18 combines with J gene TRBJ2-5, with D perhaps matching TRBD2 (5 bases). The J call is in doubt because the DNA end fits TRBJ2-7 better. In germline, CDR1 is KGHSH, CDR2 LQKENI. The CDR3 runs to 14 residues. The CDR3 region is CASSRGDLPNEQYF. The CDR3 coding sequence is TGTGCCAGCTCACGGGGAGATCTGCCCAACGAGCAGTACTTC.

The chain joins TRBV7-9 to TRBJ1-1, with a possible D match to TRBD1 (6 bases). The CDR3 contains 14 residues. Per the germline V gene, CDR1 is SEHNR and CDR2 is FQNEAQ (reference sequence). Trimming cost V 0 bases and J 5 bases, with 10 bases left between them. The CDR3 DNA reads TGTGCCAGCAGCTTAGCGGGGGCTAAGACTGAAGCTTTCTTT. It codes for CASSLAGAKTEAFF.

V is TRBV13 and J is TRBJ2-1, with 10 bases lining up with TRBD2. The CDR3 covers 15 residues. V shed 6 bases and J 3 bases; nucleotides not matched to a gene: 5. Germline values: CDR1 PRHDT, CDR2 FYEKMQ (reference sequence). CDR3 sequence reads: CASSRIAGGYNEQFF. The CDR3 DNA reads TGTGCCAGCAGTCGAATAGCGGGAGGCTACAATGAGCAGTTCTTC.

This clone showed up just a few times. The chain is built from TRBV2 and TRBJ2-7, with D possibly being TRBD1 (6 bases). V lost 7 bases, J lost 0 bases, and 19 bases lay in between. This CDR3 contains 16 residues. Germline V CDR1 and CDR2: SNHLY, FYNNEI. The CDR3 DNA reads TGTGCCAGCACCCTAAGGGGAAGGGGGAGCTCCTACGAGCAGTACTTC. Encoded protein: CASTLRGRGSSYEQYF.

On this clone: Different DNA sequences within this sample yield the same CDR3. The rearrangement links TRBV19 to TRBJ2-1, with 12 bases fitting TRBD2. The CDR3 is 17 residues long. With 2 bases clipped from V and 0 bases from J, the junction kept 2 bases outside the gene matches. Germline-derived CDR1 and CDR2 are LNHDA and SQIVND (reference sequence). CDR3 coding DNA: TGTGCCAGTAGTATACTAGCGGGAGGGCTCTCCTACAATGAGCAGTTCTTC. Translating gives CASSILAGGLSYNEQFF. The variable domain in full, completed from reference TRBV19 and TRBJ2-1, reads DGGITQSPKYLFRKEGQNVTLSCEQNLNHDAMYWYRQDPGQGLRLIYYSQIVNDFQKGDIAEGYSVSREKKESFPLTVTSAQKNPTAFYLCASSILAGGLSYNEQFFGPGTRLTVL.

This clone has just one count. This rearrangement joins TRBV28 to TRBJ1-2; 8 nucleotides match TRBD1. V trimming: 6 bases; J trimming: 5 bases; junction bases outside the gene matches: 11. This CDR3 comprises 15 residues. Germline assignment: CDR1 MDHEN and CDR2 SYDVKM. The CDR3 DNA reads TGTGCCAGCAGCTCTCCGGGACAGGCGCTTTATGGCTACACCTTC. As protein: CASSSPGQALYGYTF.

This chain links TRBV9 with TRBJ2-3; D might be TRBD2 (6 bases). V was cut by 0 bases and J by 5 bases, with 13 bases left in between. The CDR3 runs 15 residues. CDR1 is SGDLS and CDR2 is YYNGEE in the germline V gene. The CDR3 reads CASSVGLGGLDTQYF. Here the CDR3 DNA reads TGTGCCAGCAGCGTAGGGTTGGGGGGTTTAGATACGCAGTATTTT.

On this clone: One base away lies a much larger clone, so this may be a sequencing read error. This CDR3 is also generated by other DNA sequences in the sample. This chain joins TRBV7-2 and TRBJ2-7; D not certain. The CDR3 length is 11 residues. Germline-derived CDR1 and CDR2 are SGHTA and FQGNSA. The germline V and J ends were trimmed by 3 bases and 2 bases, with 2 bases remaining between them. Here the CDR3 reads CASSFAYEQYF. The DNA of the CDR3 is TGTGCCAGCAGCTTTGCCTACGAGCAGTACTTC.

This clone appeared once. The gene calls are TRBV6-1 and TRBJ1-5; unclear D gene. CDR1 and CDR2 (germline): MNHNS, SASEGT. V gave up 2 bases and J gave up 7 bases, with 12 bases separating them. This CDR3 has 14 amino acids. The CDR3 DNA reads TGTGCCAGCAGTGAATTGGGGAAGAGCCAGCCCCAGCATTTT. Amino acids: CASSELGKSQPQHF.

For this clone: This CDR3 is also generated by other DNA sequences in the sample. This chain uses TRBV10-3 with TRBJ2-5; D is uncertain. The CDR3 runs to 12 residues. The germline gives CDR1 ENHRY, CDR2 SYGVKD. V was clipped by 4 bases and J by 2 bases, with 5 bases between them. The CDR3 coding sequence is TGTGCCATCAGTGCTAGGCAAGAGACCCAGTACTTC. This encodes CAISARQETQYF.

About this clone: The sample contains more than one DNA sequence encoding this CDR3. The chain is built from TRBV5-1 and TRBJ1-1; TRBD1 is a possible D gene (5 bases). V lost 0 bases, J lost 1 base, and 7 bases lay in between. Germline V CDR1 and CDR2: SGHRS, YFSETQ. The CDR3 is 14 residues long. This CDR3 reads CASSLVGTNTEAFF. As DNA, the CDR3 is TGCGCCAGCAGCTTGGTGGGGACGAACACTGAAGCTTTCTTT.

The genes are TRBV6-6 and TRBJ2-7, with D unclear. In germline, CDR1 is MNHNY, CDR2 SVGAGI (reference sequence). The CDR3 covers 15 residues. Trimming removed 2 bases at V and 1 base at J, with 12 bases between. In DNA form, the CDR3 reads TGTGCCAGCAGTTACAATCCCCGCGCTTCCTACGAGCAGTACTTC. It encodes CASSYNPRASYEQYF.

This clone has just a few counts. CDR3 sequence reads: CASSLLPLGLSTDTQYF. CDR3 sequence (DNA): TGTGCCAGCAGTTTATTACCCCTCGGGTTAAGCACAGATACGCAGTATTTT. This chain links TRBV27 with TRBJ2-3, with D unclear. V lost 1 base to trimming and J lost 0 bases, with 14 bases between them. Germline CDR1 MNHEY, CDR2 SMNVEV (reference sequence). The CDR3 totals 17 residues.

The CDR3 is CASSVWRNEVEQYF. The CDR3 nucleotides are TGTGCCAGCAGCGTGTGGCGGAATGAGGTCGAGCAGTACTTC. This sequence joins TRBV5-4 and TRBJ2-7; D remains ambiguous. The CDR3 totals 14 residues. Trimming cost V 4 bases and J 6 bases, with 17 bases left between them. Germline CDR1 is SGHNT and CDR2 is YYREEE (reference sequence). Using reference TRBV5-4 and TRBJ2-7 for the parts outside the CDR3, the full variable domain is ETGVTQSPTHLIKTRGQQVTLRCSSQSGHNTVSWYQQALGQGPQFIFQYYREEENGRGNFPPRFSGLQFPNYSSELNVNALELDDSALYLCASSVWRNEVEQYFGPGTRLTVT.

V is TRBV15 and J is TRBJ2-2, with a tentative D call TRBD1 (6 bases). Germline CDR1 is LNHNV and CDR2 is YYDKDF (reference sequence). V dropped 0 bases and J dropped 6 bases, with 11 bases sitting between them. This CDR3 is built from 15 residues. The CDR3 region is CATSRDARGPGELFF. CDR3 DNA sequence: TGTGCCACCAGCAGAGACGCCAGGGGCCCCGGGGAGCTGTTTTTT.

The chain employs TRBV6-9 and TRBJ1-3, with D unresolved. The germline gives CDR1 MNHGY, CDR2 SVAAGI. V lost 3 bases and J 0 bases, leaving 21 bases between the germline ends. The CDR3 is 19 residues long. The CDR3 DNA is TGTGCCAGCAGTTACCCTGAAACCTCGGACGTGAGCTCTGGAAACACCATATATTTT. Translating it yields CASSYPETSDVSSGNTIYF.

The rearrangement uses TRBV7-8 and TRBJ1-1; 7 bases are shared with TRBD1. V dropped 5 bases and J dropped 4; count of bases not matched to a gene: 7. The germline V gene has CDR1 SGHVS and CDR2 FQNEAQ. The CDR3 sequence is 14 residues long. The CDR3 reads CASSPRDRVTEAFF. As DNA, the CDR3 is TGTGCCAGCAGCCCCCGGGACAGAGTCACTGAAGCTTTCTTT.